This T cell receptor beta chain is drawn from a study of CD8 T cells in ankylosing spondylitis. General observations from the study: A motif in TCR beta, a set of seven to nine highly homologous variants, appeared characteristic of ankylosing spondylitis blood. Certain motif variants had earlier appeared in reactive arthritis synovial fluid and blood.

CDR3 length: 16 residues. V lost 2 bases, J lost 3 bases, and 16 bases lay in between. Germline V gene lookup returns CDR1 DFQATT and CDR2 SNEGSKA (reference sequence). This clonotype has just a few counts. Its antigen is unknown. Researchers built TCR beta libraries using quantitative 5'-RACE with molecular barcodes. TCRdb fed the 5' RACE reads into MiXCR, producing one record per CDR3 protein. In the table there are approximately 550,000 distinct CDR3 sequences, about 12% of which are singletons. The chain recombines TRBV20-1 with TRBJ2-2; D is perhaps TRBD1 or TRBD2 (5 bases each). The TCR sequence derives from a male donor with ankylosing spondylitis. Sequencing used blood, either unsorted or a sorted T cell fraction (not recorded which). The CDR3 sequence is CSARPIDSSDTGELFF. DNA of the CDR3: TGCAGTGCTAGACCAATAGACAGTAGCGACACCGGGGAGCTGTTTTTT.